This T cell receptor (beta chain) was identified during a study of T-cell reconstitution after alpha-beta-depleted transplantation in children. Regarding the study as a whole: T-cell numbers and diversity, one year after transplant, stemmed largely from T cells that were newly produced.

Unique molecular identifiers were built into the TCRbeta library. TCRdb reprocessed the PCR reads via MiXCR and lists one record per CDR3 protein. The table records about 98,000 distinct CDR3 sequences, 4.5% to 7.5% of them present only once. The V gene's germline CDR1 is DFQATT and CDR2 SNEGSKA (reference sequence). The CDR3 contains 16 residues. The V segment lost 1 base and the J segment 4 bases; nucleotides outside the gene matches: 6. Worth noting for this clonotype: Antigen specificity is unknown.

The source of this sequence is a female patient aged 2-10 years who had a stem cell transplant for Fanconi anemia, so the T cells may come from the graft donor. The sequences come from PBMCs, mostly from graft donor cells, collected 60 days after TCRalphabeta/CD19-depleted stem cell transplant. The chain has TRBV20-1 and TRBJ2-1; TRBD2 aligns across 11 bases. CDR3 DNA: TGCAGTGCTAGAGTAGCGGGAGGGCCGTGGTACAATGAGCAGTTCTTC. Its translation: CSARVAGGPWYNEQFF.